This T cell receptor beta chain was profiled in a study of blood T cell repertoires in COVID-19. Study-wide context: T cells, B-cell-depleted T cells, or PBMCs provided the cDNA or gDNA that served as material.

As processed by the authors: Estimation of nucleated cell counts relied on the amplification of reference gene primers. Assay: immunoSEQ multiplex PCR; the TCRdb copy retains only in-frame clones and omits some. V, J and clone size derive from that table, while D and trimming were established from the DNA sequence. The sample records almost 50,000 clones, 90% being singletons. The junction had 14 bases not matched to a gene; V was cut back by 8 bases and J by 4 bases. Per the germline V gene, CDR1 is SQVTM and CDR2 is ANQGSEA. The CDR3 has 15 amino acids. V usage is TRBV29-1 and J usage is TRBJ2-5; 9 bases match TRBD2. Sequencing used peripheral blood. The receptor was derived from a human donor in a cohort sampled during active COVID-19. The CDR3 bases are TGCAGCACCACGCTGGCGGGAGGGCGCGGAGAGACCCAGTACTTC. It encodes CSTTLAGGRGETQYF.